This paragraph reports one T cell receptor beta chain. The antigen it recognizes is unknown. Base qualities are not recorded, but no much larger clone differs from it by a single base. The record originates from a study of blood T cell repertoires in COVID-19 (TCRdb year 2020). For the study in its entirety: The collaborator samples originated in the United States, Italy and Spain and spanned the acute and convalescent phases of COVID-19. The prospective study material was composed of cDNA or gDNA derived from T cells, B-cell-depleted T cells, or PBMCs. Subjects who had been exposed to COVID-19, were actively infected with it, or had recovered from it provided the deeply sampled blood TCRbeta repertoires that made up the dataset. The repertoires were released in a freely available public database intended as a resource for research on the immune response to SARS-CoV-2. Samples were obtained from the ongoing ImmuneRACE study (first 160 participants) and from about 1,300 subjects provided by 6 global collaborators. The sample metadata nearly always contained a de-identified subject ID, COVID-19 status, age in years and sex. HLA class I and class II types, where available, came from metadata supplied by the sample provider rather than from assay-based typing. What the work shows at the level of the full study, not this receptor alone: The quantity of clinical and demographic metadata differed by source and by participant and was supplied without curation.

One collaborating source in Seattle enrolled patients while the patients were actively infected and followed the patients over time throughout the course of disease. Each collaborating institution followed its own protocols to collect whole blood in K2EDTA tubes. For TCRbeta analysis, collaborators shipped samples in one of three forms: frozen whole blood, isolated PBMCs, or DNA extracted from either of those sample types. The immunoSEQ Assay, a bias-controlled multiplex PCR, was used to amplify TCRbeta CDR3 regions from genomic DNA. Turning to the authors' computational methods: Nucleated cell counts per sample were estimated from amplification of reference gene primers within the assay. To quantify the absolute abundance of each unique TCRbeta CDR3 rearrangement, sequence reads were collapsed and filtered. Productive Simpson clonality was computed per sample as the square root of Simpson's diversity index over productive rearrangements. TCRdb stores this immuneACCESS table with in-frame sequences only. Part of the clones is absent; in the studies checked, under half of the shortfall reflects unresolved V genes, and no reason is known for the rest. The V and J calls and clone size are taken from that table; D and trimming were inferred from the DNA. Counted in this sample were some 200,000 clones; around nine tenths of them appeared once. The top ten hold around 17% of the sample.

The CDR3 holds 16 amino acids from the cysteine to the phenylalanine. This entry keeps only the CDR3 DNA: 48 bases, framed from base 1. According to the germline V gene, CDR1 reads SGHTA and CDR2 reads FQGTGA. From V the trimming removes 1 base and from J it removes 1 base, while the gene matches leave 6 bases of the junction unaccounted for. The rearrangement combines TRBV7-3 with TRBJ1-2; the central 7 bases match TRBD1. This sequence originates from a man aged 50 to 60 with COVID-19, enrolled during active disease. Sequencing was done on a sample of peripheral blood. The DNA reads TGTGCCAGCAGCTTAAGCGCGGGACAGAGTAACTATGGCTACACCTTC. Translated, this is CASSLSAGQSNYGYTF. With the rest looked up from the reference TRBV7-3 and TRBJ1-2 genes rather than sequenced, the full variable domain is GAGVSQTPSNKVTEKGKYVELRCDPISGHTALYWYRQSLGQGPEFLIYFQGTGAADDSGLPNDRFFAVRPEGSVSTLKIQRTERGDSAVYLCASSLSAGQSNYGYTFGSGTRLTVV.